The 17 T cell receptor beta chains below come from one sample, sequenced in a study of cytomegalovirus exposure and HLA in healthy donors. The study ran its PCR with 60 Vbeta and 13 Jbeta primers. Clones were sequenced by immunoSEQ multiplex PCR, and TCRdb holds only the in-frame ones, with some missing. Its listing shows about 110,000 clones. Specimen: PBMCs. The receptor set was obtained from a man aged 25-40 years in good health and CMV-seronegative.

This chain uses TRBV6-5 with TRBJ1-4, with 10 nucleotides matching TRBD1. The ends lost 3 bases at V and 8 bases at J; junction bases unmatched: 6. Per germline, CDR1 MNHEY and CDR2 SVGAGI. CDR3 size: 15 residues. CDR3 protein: CASSYSDRGHEKLFF. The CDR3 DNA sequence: TGTGCCAGCAGTTATTCTGACAGGGGGCACGAAAAACTGTTTTTT.

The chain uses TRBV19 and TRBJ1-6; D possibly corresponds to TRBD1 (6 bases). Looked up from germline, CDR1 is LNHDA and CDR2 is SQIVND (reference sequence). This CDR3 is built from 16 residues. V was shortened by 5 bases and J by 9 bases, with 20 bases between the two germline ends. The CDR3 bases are TGTGCCAGTAGTCCTCTGACCGGGACACAAAGTTCACCCCTCCACTTT. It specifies CASSPLTGTQSSPLHF.

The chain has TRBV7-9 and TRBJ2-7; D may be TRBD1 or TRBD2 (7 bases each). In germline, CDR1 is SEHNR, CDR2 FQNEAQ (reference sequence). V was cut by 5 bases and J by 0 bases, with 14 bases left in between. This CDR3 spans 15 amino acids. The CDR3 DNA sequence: TGTGCCAGCAGCCTAGGGGGCGGGGGCTCCTACGAGCAGTACTTC. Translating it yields CASSLGGGGSYEQYF.

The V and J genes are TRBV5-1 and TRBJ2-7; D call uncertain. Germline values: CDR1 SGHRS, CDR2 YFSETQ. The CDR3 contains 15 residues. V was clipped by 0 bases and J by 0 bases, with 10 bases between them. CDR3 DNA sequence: TGCGCCAGCAGCTTGGAAGCGCCGAGCTCCTACGAGCAGTACTTC. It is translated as CASSLEAPSSYEQYF.

The CDR3 here is CASSEGLAGGIYTGELFF. CDR3 nucleotides: TGTGCCAGCAGTGAGGGACTAGCGGGGGGGATTTACACCGGGGAGCTGTTTTTT. The V and J genes are TRBV6-1 and TRBJ2-2; TRBD2 aligns across 16 bases. This CDR3 has 18 residues. V was pared by 3 bases and J by 3 bases, with 4 bases of the junction left unmatched. Germline assignment: CDR1 MNHNS and CDR2 SASEGT.

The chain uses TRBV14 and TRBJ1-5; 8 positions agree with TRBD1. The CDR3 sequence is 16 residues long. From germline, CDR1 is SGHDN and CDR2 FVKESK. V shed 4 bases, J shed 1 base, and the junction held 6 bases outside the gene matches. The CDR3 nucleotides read TGTGCCAGCAGCCTCGAGGACAGGGAAAGCAATCAGCCCCAGCATTTT. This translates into CASSLEDRESNQPQHF.

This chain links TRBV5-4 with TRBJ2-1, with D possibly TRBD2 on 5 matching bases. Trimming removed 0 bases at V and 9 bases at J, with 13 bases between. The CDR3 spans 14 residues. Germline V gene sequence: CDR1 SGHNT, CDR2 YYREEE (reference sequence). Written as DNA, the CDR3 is TGTGCCAGCAGCTTGGTCGGGGTTTCGGGTGAGCAGTTCTTC. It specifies CASSLVGVSGEQFF.

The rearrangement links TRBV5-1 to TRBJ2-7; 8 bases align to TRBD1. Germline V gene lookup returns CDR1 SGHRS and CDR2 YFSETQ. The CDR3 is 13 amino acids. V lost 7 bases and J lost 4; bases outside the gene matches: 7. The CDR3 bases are TGCGCCAGCGCGGGACAGGTTAAGTACGAGCAGTACTTC. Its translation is CASAGQVKYEQYF.

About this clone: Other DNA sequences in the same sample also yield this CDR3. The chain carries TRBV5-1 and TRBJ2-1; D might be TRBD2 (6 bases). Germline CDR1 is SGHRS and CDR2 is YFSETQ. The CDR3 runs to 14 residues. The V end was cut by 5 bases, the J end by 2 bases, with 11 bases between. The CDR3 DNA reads TGCGCCAGCAGGATGGCGGGACCCTACAATGAGCAGTTCTTC. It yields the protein CASRMAGPYNEQFF.

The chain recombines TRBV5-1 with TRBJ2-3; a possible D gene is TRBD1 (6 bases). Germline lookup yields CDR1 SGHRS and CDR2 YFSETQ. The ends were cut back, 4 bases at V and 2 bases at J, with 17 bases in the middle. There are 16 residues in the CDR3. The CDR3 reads CASSPPLQGDTDTQYF. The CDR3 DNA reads TGCGCCAGCAGCCCACCATTACAGGGAGACACAGATACGCAGTATTTT.

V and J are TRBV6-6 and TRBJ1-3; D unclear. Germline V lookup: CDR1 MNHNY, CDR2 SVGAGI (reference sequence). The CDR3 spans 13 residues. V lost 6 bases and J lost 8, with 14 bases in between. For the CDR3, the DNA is TGTGCCAGCAGGGTGGACTGGGGAGACACCATATATTTT. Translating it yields CASRVDWGDTIYF.

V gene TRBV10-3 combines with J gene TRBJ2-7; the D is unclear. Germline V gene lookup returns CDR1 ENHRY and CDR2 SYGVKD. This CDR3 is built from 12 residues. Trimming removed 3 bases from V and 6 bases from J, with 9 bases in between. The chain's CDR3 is CAISDAVGEQYF. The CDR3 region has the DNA TGTGCCATCAGTGACGCGGTGGGCGAGCAGTACTTC.

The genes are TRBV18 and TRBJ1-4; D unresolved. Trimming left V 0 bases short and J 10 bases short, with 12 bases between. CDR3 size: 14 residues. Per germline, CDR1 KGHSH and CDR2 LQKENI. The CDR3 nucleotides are TGTGCCAGCTCACCACCGATCCGGGATGGAAAACTGTTTTTT. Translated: CASSPPIRDGKLFF.

CDR3 sequence (DNA): TGTGCCAGCTCACTTACAGGTGGTTTCTCCTACGAGCAGTACTTC. Its translation is CASSLTGGFSYEQYF. V and J are TRBV18 and TRBJ2-7; weak D call: TRBD1 (5 bases). V lost 4 bases to trimming and J lost 0 bases, with 13 bases between them. CDR3 length: 15 amino acids. The germline V gene has CDR1 KGHSH and CDR2 LQKENI.

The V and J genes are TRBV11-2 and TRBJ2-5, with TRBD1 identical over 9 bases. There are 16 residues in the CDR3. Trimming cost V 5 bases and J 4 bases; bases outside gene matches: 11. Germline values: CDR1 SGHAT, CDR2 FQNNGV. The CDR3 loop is CASSLLQGAGGETQYF. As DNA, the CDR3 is TGTGCCAGCAGCCTGTTACAGGGGGCTGGGGGAGAGACCCAGTACTTC.

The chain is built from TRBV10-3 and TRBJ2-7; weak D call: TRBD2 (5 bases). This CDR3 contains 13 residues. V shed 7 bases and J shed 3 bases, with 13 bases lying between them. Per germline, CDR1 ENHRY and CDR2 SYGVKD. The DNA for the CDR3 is TGTGCCATCACTACGGGAAATATCTACGAGCAGTACTTC. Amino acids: CAITTGNIYEQYF.

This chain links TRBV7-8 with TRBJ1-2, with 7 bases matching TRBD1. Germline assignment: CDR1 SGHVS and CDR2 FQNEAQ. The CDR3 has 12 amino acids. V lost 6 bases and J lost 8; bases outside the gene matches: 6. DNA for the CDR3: TGTGCCAGCAGTTTACAGGGGATCGGCTACACCTTC. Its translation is CASSLQGIGYTF.